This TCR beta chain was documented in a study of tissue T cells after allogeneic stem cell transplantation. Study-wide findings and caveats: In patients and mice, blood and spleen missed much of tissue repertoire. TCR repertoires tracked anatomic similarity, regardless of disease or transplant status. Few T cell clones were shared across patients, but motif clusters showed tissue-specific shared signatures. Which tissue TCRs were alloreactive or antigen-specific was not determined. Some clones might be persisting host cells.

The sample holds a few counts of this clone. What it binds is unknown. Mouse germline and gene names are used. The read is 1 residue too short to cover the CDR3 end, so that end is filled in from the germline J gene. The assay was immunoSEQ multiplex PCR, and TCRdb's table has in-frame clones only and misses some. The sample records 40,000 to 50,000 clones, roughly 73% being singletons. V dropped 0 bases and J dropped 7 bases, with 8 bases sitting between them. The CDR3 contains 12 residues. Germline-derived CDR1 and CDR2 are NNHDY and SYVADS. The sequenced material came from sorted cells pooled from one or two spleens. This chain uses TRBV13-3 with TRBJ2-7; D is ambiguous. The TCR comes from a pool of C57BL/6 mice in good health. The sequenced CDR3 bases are TGTGCCAGCAGTGATGCCGGGGAGGAACAGTAC. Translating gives CASSDAGEEQY. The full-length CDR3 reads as CASSDAGEEQYF.